What follows are 18 T cell receptor beta chains derived from one specimen sequenced in a study of graft-versus-host responses after intestinal transplantation. Some clones are missing from TCRdb's copy, which holds only in-frame ones; the method was immunoSEQ multiplex PCR. Here the sample spans around 26,000 clones, approximately 94% being singletons. The specimen was PBMCs, collected 156 days after intestinal transplant. The receptor source for this set is a human patient who received an intestinal transplant, so some T cells may come from the graft donor.

The chain carries TRBV5-5 and TRBJ1-2, with D possibly being TRBD1 (5 bases). Germline loops: CDR1 SGHKS, CDR2 YYEKEE (reference sequence). With 0 bases removed from V and 7 bases from J, the gap between germline ends came to 10 bases. The CDR3 has 13 residues. Here the CDR3 DNA reads TGTGCCAGCAGCTTGGGGCAGGGTGGTGGCTACACCTTC. It encodes CASSLGQGGGYTF. Complete variable domain (other parts from reference TRBV5-5 and TRBJ1-2): DAGVTQSPTHLIKTRGQQVTLRCSPISGHKSVSWYQQVLGQGPQFIFQYYEKEERGRGNFPDRFSARQFPNYSSELNVNALLLGDSALYLCASSLGQGGGYTFGSGTRLTVV.

This chain joins TRBV5-1 and TRBJ1-6; D is unclear. Per germline, CDR1 SGHRS and CDR2 YFSETQ. The length of the CDR3 is 13 residues. The V and J ends lost 4 bases and 7 bases respectively, with 9 bases between them. CDR3 protein: CASSTTRNSPLHF. DNA for the CDR3: TGCGCCAGCAGCACTACGAGAAATTCACCCCTCCACTTT.

The chain joins TRBV5-5 to TRBJ2-7, with 9 bases that match TRBD2. The V and J ends lost 0 bases and 6 bases, in that order; junction bases with no gene match: 1. Germline assignment: CDR1 SGHKS and CDR2 YYEKEE (reference sequence). The CDR3 contains 13 residues. This CDR3 is CASSLGTSVEQYF. For the CDR3, the DNA is TGTGCCAGCAGCTTGGGGACTAGCGTCGAGCAGTACTTC. Using reference TRBV5-5 and TRBJ2-7 for the parts outside the CDR3, the full variable domain is DAGVTQSPTHLIKTRGQQVTLRCSPISGHKSVSWYQQVLGQGPQFIFQYYEKEERGRGNFPDRFSARQFPNYSSELNVNALLLGDSALYLCASSLGTSVEQYFGPGTRLTVT.

This chain links TRBV6-1 with TRBJ1-2; TRBD1 agrees at 8 bases. Germline trimming cut 3 bases from V and 8 bases from J; bases unmatched to any gene: 8. The CDR3 length is 14 residues. Germline lookup yields CDR1 MNHNS and CDR2 SASEGT. The CDR3 DNA reads as TGTGCCAGCAGTGAGCAGGGGGCTTGGGAAGGCTACACCTTC. Its translation: CASSEQGAWEGYTF.

This clone appeared once. CDR3: CASSLDWNEQFF. CDR3 sequence (DNA): TGTGCCAGCAGCTTGGACTGGAATGAGCAGTTCTTC. The chain links TRBV7-6 to TRBJ2-1, with a tentative D call TRBD2 (5 bases). The CDR3 totals 12 residues. The ends were cut back, 3 bases at V and 7 bases at J, with 7 bases in the middle. Germline V gene lookup returns CDR1 SGHVS and CDR2 FNYEAQ.

The gene calls are TRBV28 and TRBJ1-1; tentative D call: TRBD1 (5 bases). V shed 10 bases and J shed 11 bases, with 23 bases lying between them. CDR3 length: 13 amino acids. Looked up from germline, CDR1 is MDHEN and CDR2 is SYDVKM. CDR3 nucleotides: TGTGCCACCAAGCCCGACAGCCTCTCCGGGGCTTTCTTT. This translates into CATKPDSLSGAFF.

This rearrangement joins TRBV11-3 to TRBJ1-2; TRBD1 agrees at 7 bases. The germline V gene encodes CDR1 SGHNT and CDR2 YENEEA. The CDR3 is made up of 13 amino acids. V was pared by 4 bases and J by 3 bases, with 2 bases of the junction left unmatched. The chain's CDR3 is CASSWGTDYGYTF. For the CDR3, the DNA is TGTGCCAGCAGCTGGGGGACAGACTATGGCTACACCTTC.

In this sample, this clone turned up once. J is TRBJ1-2 and V is TRBV6-6; no clear D. CDR1 and CDR2 from the germline V gene are MNHNY and SVGAGI (reference sequence). This CDR3 region has 12 residues. Trimming pared 6 bases from V and 1 base from J, leaving 6 bases between. The CDR3 DNA follows: TGTGCCAGCAGCAGGCTTAACTATGGCTACACCTTC. Residues: CASSRLNYGYTF.

The chain recombines TRBV5-1 with TRBJ2-7; TRBD2 matches at 11 bases. Germline lookup yields CDR1 SGHRS and CDR2 YFSETQ. After removal of 0 bases from V and 7 bases from J, the junction contained 6 bases not matched to a gene. The CDR3 totals 15 residues. The CDR3 protein is CASSLAGLAGEEQYF. CDR3 coding DNA: TGCGCCAGCAGCTTGGCTGGACTAGCGGGTGAAGAGCAGTACTTC.

This clone was counted only a few times. The CDR3 here is CASSLDGGQGTEAFF. DNA of the CDR3: TGTGCCAGCAGCTTAGACGGGGGGCAGGGCACTGAAGCTTTCTTT. This sequence joins TRBV11-2 and TRBJ1-1; a possible D gene is TRBD1 (6 bases). From germline, CDR1 is SGHAT and CDR2 FQNNGV. V lost 0 bases to trimming and J lost 4 bases, with 12 bases between them. The CDR3 has 15 residues.

J is TRBJ2-5 and V is TRBV27, with a possible D match to TRBD2 (5 bases). Germline V CDR1 and CDR2: MNHEY, SMNVEV (reference sequence). Deletions cut 5 bases from V and 2 bases from J, with 15 bases between. The CDR3 has 15 residues. The CDR3 sequence is CASSLLEGRQETQYF. The CDR3 DNA reads as TGTGCCAGCAGTCTCCTCGAGGGTAGGCAAGAGACCCAGTACTTC.

The chain couples TRBV19 to TRBJ1-1, with 10 bases aligning to TRBD1. Germline CDR1 reads LNHDA; CDR2 reads SQIVND (reference sequence). This CDR3 is built from 14 residues. J gave up 11 bases and V 5 bases, and 11 bases lay outside the gene matches. CDR3 region: CASSGQGVVPGAFF. CDR3 sequence (DNA): TGTGCCAGTAGTGGACAGGGGGTAGTGCCTGGGGCTTTCTTT.

The chain recombines TRBV19 with TRBJ2-7; no reliable D call. Looked up from germline, CDR1 is LNHDA and CDR2 is SQIVND (reference sequence). Trimming removed 5 bases from V and 3 bases from J, with 11 bases in between. The CDR3 covers 13 residues. CDR3 loop: CASSGGRVYEQYF. As DNA, the CDR3 is TGTGCCAGTAGTGGTGGCAGAGTCTACGAGCAGTACTTC.

The chain carries TRBV14 and TRBJ1-1, with 8 positions matching TRBD1. Trimming removed 0 bases from V and 0 bases from J; junction bases left unmatched: 9. The CDR3 is 18 residues long. Germline CDR1 SGHDN, CDR2 FVKESK. CDR3 DNA: TGTGCCAGCAGCCAAGAGTGGACAGGGAACTACGTGAACACTGAAGCTTTCTTT. Its translation: CASSQEWTGNYVNTEAFF.

The chain recombines TRBV5-4 with TRBJ2-1; 8 nucleotides line up with TRBD2. Unmatched junction bases numbered 9, after V lost 4 bases and J lost 3 bases. This CDR3 spans 16 amino acids. The germline CDR1 and CDR2 sequences are SGHNT and YYREEE (reference sequence). The CDR3 protein is CASSLFGRAGYNEQFF. CDR3 sequence (DNA): TGTGCCAGCAGCCTCTTCGGGAGGGCCGGCTACAATGAGCAGTTCTTC.

This chain connects TRBV7-9 to TRBJ2-3; 11 bases agree with TRBD2. Germline V gene sequence: CDR1 SEHNR, CDR2 FQNEAQ (reference sequence). The CDR3 has 16 residues. J lost 0 bases, V lost 6 bases, and 5 bases had no gene match. CDR3 nucleotide sequence: TGTGCCAGCAGGCCCACTAGCGGGGGTAGCACAGATACGCAGTATTTT. Its protein is CASRPTSGGSTDTQYF.

V usage is TRBV6-5 and J usage is TRBJ2-1, with unresolved D. Trimming took off 5 bases at V and 8 bases at J, with 10 bases between the two ends. Germline V gives CDR1 MNHEY, CDR2 SVGAGI. The CDR3 loop spans 12 amino acids. In nucleotides, the CDR3 is TGTGCCAGCAGTAGACCTCAGGATGAGCAGTTCTTC. Protein sequence: CASSRPQDEQFF.

J is TRBJ2-1 and V is TRBV11-3; D not resolved. Trimming cost V 5 bases and J 11 bases, with 16 bases left between them. This CDR3 region has 13 residues. The germline CDR1 and CDR2 sequences are SGHNT and YENEEA. In DNA form, the CDR3 reads TGTGCCAGCAGCCCCACCCCTAGGGTACAGCAGTTCTTC. This encodes CASSPTPRVQQFF. Complete variable domain (other parts from reference TRBV11-3 and TRBJ2-1): EAGVVQSPRYKIIEKKQPVAFWCNPISGHNTLYWYLQNLGQGPELLIRYENEEAVDDSQLPKDRFSAERLKGVDSTLKIQPAELGDSAVYLCASSPTPRVQQFFGPGTRLTVL.